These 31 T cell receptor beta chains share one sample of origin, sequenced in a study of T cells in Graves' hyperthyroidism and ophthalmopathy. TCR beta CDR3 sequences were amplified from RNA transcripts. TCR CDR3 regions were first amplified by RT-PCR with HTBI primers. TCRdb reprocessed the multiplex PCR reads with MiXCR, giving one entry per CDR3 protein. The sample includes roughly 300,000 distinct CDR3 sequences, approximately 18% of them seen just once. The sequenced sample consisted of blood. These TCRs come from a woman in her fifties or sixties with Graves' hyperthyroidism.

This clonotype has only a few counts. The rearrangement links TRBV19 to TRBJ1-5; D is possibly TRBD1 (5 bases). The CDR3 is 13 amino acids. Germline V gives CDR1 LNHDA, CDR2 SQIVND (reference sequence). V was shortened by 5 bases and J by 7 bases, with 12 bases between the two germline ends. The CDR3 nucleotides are TGTGCCAGTAGTTCTCACGACAGCCAGCCCCAGCATTTT. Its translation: CASSSHDSQPQHF. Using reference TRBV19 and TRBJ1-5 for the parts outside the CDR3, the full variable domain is DGGITQSPKYLFRKEGQNVTLSCEQNLNHDAMYWYRQDPGQGLRLIYYSQIVNDFQKGDIAEGYSVSREKKESFPLTVTSAQKNPTAFYLCASSSHDSQPQHFGDGTRLSIL.

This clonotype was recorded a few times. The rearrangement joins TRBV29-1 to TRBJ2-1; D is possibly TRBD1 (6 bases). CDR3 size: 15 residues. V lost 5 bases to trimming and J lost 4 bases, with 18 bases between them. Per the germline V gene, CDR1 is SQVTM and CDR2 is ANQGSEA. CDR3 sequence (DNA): TGCAGCGTTTTCCTTGCCGGGACACCTTACAATGAGCAGTTCTTC. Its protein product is CSVFLAGTPYNEQFF.

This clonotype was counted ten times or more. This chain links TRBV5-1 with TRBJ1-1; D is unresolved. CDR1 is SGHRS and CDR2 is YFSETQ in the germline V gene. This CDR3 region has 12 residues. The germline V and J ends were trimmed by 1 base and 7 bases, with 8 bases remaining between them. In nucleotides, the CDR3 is TGCGCCAGCAGCTTGCCGCCGAGTGAAGCTTTCTTT. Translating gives CASSLPPSEAFF.

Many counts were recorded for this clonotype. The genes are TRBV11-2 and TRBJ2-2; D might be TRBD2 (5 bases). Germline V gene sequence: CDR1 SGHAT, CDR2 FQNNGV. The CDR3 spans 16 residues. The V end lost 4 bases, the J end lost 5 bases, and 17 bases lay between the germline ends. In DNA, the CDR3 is TGTGCCAGCAGCTCGACCGGGAACCTAGTTACCGGGGAGCTGTTTTTT. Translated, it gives CASSSTGNLVTGELFF.

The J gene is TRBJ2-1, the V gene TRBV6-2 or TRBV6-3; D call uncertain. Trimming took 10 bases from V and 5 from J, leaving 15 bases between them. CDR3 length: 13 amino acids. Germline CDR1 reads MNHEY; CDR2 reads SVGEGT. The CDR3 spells CATEQYVNNEQFF. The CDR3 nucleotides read TGTGCCACCGAGCAGTACGTGAACAATGAGCAGTTCTTC.

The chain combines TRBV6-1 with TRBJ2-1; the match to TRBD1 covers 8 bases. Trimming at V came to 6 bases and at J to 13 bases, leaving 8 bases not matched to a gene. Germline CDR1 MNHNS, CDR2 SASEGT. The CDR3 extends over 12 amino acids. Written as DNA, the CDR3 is TGTGCCAGCAGGAATGCCGGGACAGGACAGTTCTTC. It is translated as CASRNAGTGQFF.

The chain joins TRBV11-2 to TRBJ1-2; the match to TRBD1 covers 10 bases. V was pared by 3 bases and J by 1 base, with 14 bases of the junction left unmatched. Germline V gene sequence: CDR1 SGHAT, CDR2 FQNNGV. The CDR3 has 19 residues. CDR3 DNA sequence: TGTGCCAGCAGCTTTTGGGGAGTGGGACAGGGGAATTATAACTATGGCTACACCTTC. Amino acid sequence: CASSFWGVGQGNYNYGYTF.

The CDR3 bases are TGTGCCAGCAGCCATGACAGGGGGCTTTGGGCCGGGGAGCTGTTTTTT. This codes for CASSHDRGLWAGELFF. The rearrangement uses TRBV5-6 and TRBJ2-2; 10 bases align to TRBD1. The germline V gene encodes CDR1 SGHDT and CDR2 YYEEEE. This CDR3 is 16 amino acids long. J lost 6 bases, V lost 4 bases, and 9 bases had no gene match.

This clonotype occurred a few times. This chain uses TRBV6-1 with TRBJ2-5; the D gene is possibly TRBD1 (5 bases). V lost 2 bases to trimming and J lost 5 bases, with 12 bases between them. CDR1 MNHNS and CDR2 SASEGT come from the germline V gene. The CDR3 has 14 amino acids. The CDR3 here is CASSEPRVIETQYF. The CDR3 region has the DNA TGTGCCAGCAGTGAACCCAGGGTTATTGAGACCCAGTACTTC.

The CDR3 is CASTAGKPQHF. The DNA for the CDR3 is TGTGCCAGCACTGCCGGAAAGCCCCAGCATTTT. V gene TRBV6-1 combines with J gene TRBJ1-5; D unresolved. The CDR3 loop spans 11 amino acids. The ends were cut back, 7 bases at V and 8 bases at J, with 9 bases in the middle. Germline assignment: CDR1 MNHNS and CDR2 SASEGT.

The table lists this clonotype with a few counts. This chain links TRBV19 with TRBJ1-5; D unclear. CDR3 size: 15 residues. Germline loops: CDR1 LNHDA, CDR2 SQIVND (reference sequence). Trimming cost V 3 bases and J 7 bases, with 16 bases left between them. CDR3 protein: CASSIRPLREQPQHF. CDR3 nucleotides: TGTGCCAGTAGTATTCGCCCACTGCGGGAGCAGCCCCAGCATTTT.

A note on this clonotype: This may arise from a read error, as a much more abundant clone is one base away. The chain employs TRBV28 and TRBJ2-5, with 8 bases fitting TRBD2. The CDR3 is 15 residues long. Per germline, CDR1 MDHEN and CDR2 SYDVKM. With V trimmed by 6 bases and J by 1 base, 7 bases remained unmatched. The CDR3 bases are TGTGCCAGCAGCCCCGGGAGGGGGATCCAAGAGACCCAGTACTTC. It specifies CASSPGRGIQETQYF.

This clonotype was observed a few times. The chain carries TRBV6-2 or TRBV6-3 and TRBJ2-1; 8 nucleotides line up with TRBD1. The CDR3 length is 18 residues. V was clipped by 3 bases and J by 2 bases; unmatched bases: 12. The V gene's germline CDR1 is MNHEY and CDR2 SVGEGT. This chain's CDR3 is CASSYYGPGQDPYNEQFF. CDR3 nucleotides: TGTGCCAGCAGTTATTACGGGCCGGGACAGGACCCCTACAATGAGCAGTTCTTC.

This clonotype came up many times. In DNA form, the CDR3 reads TGTGCCAGCAGTGAAGATTTGGCTACCTATGGCTACACCTTC. Protein product: CASSEDLATYGYTF. The V call is TRBV6-1, the J call TRBJ1-2; D not certain. CDR1 and CDR2 from the germline V gene are MNHNS and SASEGT. V lost 1 base and J 4 bases, leaving 10 bases between the germline ends. The CDR3 spans 14 residues.

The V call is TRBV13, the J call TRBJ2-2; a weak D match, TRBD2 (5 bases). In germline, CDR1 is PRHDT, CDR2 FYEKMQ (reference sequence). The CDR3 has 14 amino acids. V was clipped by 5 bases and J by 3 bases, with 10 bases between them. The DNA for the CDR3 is TGTGCCAGCAGCGAACGGGGTGACACCGGGGAGCTGTTTTTT. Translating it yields CASSERGDTGELFF. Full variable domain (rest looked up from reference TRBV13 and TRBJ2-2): AAGVIQSPRHLIKEKRETATLKCYPIPRHDTVYWYQQGPGQDPQFLISFYEKMQSDKGSIPDRFSAQQFSDYHSELNMSSLELGDSALYFCASSERGDTGELFFGEGSRLTVL.

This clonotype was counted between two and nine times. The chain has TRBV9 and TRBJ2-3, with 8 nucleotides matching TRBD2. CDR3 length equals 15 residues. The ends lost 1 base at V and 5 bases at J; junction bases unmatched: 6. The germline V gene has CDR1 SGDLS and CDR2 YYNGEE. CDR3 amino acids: CASSVNGGARDTQYF. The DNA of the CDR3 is TGTGCCAGCAGCGTAAACGGGGGGGCCAGAGATACGCAGTATTTT.

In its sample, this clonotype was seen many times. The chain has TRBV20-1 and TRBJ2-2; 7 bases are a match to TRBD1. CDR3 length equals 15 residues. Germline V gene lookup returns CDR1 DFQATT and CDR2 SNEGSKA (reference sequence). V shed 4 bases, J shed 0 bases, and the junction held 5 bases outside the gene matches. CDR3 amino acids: CSAIEQGTNTGELFF. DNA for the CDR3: TGCAGTGCTATCGAACAGGGGACGAACACCGGGGAGCTGTTTTTT.

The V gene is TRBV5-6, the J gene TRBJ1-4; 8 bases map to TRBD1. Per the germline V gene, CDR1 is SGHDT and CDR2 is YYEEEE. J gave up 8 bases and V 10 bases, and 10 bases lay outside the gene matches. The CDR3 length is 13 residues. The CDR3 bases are TGTGCCTCTAGCGGGACAGGTCCCGAAAAACTGTTTTTT. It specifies CASSGTGPEKLFF. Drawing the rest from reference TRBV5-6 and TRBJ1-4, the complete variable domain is DAGVTQSPTHLIKTRGQQVTLRCSPKSGHDTVSWYQQALGQGPQFIFQYYEEEERQRGNFPDRFSGHQFPNYSSELNVNALLLGDSALYLCASSGTGPEKLFFGSGTQLSVL.

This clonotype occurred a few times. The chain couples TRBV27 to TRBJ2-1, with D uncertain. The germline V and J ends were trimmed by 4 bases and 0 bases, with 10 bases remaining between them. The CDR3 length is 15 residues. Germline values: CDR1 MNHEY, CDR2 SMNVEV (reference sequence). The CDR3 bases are TGTGCCAGCAGTTCCGGTGGCCCCTCCTACAATGAGCAGTTCTTC. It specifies CASSSGGPSYNEQFF.

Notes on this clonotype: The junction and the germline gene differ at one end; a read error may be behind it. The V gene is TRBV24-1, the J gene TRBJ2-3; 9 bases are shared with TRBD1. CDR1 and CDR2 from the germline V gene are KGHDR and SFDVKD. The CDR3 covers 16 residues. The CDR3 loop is CATGDPDRDRDYTQYF. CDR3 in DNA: TGTGCCACCGGTGATCCCGACCGGGACAGGGATTATACGCAGTATTTT.

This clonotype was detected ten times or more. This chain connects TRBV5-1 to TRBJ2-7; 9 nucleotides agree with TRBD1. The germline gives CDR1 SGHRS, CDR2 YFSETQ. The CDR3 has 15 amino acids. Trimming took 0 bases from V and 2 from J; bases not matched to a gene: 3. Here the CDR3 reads CASSLEGTGPYEQYF. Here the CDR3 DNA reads TGCGCCAGCAGCTTGGAGGGGACAGGGCCCTACGAGCAGTACTTC.

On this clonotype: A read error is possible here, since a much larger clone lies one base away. The CDR3 loop reads CASSLVRDTQYF. For the CDR3, the DNA is TGTGCCAGCAGTCTTGTAAGAGATACGCAGTATTTT. The chain couples TRBV2 to TRBJ2-3; D is ambiguous. CDR1 SNHLY and CDR2 FYNNEI come from the germline V gene. The V and J ends lost 5 bases and 5 bases respectively, with 8 bases between them. The CDR3 consists of 12 residues.

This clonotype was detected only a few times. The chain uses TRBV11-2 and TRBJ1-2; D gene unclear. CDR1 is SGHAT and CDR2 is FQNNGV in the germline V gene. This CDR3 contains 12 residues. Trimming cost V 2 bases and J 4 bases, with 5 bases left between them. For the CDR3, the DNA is TGTGCCAGCAGCTTAAACGGCTATGGCTACACCTTC. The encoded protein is CASSLNGYGYTF. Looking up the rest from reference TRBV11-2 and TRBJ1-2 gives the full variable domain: EAGVAQSPRYKIIEKRQSVAFWCNPISGHATLYWYQQILGQGPKLLIQFQNNGVVDDSQLPKDRFSAERLKGVDSTLKIQPAKLEDSAVYLCASSLNGYGYTFGSGTRLTVV.

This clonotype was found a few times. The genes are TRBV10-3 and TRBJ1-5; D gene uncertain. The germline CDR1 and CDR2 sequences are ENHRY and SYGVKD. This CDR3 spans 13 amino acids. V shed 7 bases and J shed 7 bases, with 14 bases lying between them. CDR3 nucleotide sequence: TGTGCCATCACGCCAAGGGAAGACCAGCCCCAGCATTTT. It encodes CAITPREDQPQHF.

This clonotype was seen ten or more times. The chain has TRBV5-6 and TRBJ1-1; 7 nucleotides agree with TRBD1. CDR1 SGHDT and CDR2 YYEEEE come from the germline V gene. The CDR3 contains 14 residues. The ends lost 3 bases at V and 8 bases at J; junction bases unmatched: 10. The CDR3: CASSWQTGAGEAFF. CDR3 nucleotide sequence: TGTGCCAGCAGCTGGCAAACAGGGGCCGGCGAAGCTTTCTTT.

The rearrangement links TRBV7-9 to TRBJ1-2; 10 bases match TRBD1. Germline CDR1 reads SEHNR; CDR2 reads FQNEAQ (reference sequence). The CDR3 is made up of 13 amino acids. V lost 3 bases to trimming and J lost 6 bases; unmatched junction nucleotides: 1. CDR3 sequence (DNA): TGTGCCAGCAGCTTTGGGACAGGGGATGGCTACACCTTC. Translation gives CASSFGTGDGYTF.

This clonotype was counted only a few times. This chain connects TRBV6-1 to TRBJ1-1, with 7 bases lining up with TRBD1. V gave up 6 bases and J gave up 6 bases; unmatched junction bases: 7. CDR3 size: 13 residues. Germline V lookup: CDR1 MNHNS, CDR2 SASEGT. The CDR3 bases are TGTGCCAGCAGGCAACAGGGGAGGGCTGAAGCTTTCTTT. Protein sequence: CASRQQGRAEAFF.

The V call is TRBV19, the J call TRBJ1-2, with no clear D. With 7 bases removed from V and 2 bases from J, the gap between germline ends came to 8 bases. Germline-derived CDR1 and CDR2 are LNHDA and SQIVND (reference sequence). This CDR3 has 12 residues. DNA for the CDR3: TGTGCCAGTAAGGAACCCAACTATGGCTACACCTTC. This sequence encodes CASKEPNYGYTF.

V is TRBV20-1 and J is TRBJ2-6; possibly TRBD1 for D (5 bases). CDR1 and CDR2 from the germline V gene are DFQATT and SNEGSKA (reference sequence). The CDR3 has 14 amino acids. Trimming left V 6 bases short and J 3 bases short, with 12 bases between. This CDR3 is CSAPVRVGANVLTF. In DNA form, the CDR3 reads TGCAGTGCCCCTGTCAGGGTTGGGGCCAACGTCCTGACTTTC.

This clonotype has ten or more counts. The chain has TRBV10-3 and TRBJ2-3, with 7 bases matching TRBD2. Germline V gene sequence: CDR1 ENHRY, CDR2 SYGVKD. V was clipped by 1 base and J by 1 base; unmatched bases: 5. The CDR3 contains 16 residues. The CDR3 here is CAISEFGRTGTDTQYF. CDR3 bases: TGTGCCATCAGTGAGTTCGGGAGGACTGGCACAGATACGCAGTATTTT.

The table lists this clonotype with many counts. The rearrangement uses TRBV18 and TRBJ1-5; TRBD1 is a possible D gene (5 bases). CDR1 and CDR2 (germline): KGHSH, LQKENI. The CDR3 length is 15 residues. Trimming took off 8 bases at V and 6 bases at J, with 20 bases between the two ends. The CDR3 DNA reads TGTGCCAGCACTGGCTCCGGGGGTCTACCTCAGCCCCAGCATTTT. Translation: CASTGSGGLPQPQHF.